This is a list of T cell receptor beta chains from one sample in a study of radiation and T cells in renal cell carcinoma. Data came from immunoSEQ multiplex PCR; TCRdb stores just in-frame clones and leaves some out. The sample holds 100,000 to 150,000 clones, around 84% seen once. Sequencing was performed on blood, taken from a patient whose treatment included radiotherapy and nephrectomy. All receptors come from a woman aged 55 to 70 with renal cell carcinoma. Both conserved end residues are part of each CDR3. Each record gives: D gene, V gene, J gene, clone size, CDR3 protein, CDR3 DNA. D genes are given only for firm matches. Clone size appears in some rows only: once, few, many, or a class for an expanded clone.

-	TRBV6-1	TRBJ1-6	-	CASSERPQNVGQDYNSPLHF	TGTGCCAGCAGTGAACGGCCCCAGAACGTAGGGCAGGACTATAATTCACCCCTCCACTTT
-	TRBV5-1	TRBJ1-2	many	CASSSTDNYGYTF	TGCGCCAGCAGCTCGACAGATAACTATGGCTACACCTTC
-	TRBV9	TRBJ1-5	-	CASSPDGGLNQPQHF	TGTGCCAGCAGCCCGGACGGAGGGTTGAATCAGCCCCAGCATTTT
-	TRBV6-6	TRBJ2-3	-	CASSYAYQTDTQYF	TGTGCCAGCAGTTACGCGTACCAGACAGATACGCAGTATTTT
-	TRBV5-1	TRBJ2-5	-	CASSLEGPPQRETQYF	TGCGCCAGCAGCTTGGAGGGTCCACCCCAACGGGAGACCCAGTACTTC
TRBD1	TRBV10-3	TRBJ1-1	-	CAISSPGQGGNTEAFF	TGTGCCATCAGTTCACCGGGACAGGGGGGGAACACTGAAGCTTTCTTT
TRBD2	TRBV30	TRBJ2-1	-	CAWSVGLAGYNEQFF	TGTGCCTGGAGTGTAGGGCTAGCGGGGTACAATGAGCAGTTCTTC
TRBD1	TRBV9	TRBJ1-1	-	CASSPRQGEGVTEAFF	TGTGCCAGCAGCCCACGACAGGGGGAGGGGGTCACTGAAGCTTTCTTT
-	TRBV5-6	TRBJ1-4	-	CASSFLDPGLHNEKLFF	TGTGCCAGCAGCTTTCTGGACCCCGGGTTACATAATGAAAAACTGTTTTTT
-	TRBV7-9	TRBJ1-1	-	CASSLSAGPGTEAFF	TGTGCCAGCAGCTTAAGTGCAGGGCCGGGCACTGAAGCTTTCTTT
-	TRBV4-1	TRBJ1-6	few	CASSPSMGRNSPLHF	TGCGCCAGCAGCCCCTCGATGGGGAGAAATTCACCCCTCCACTTT
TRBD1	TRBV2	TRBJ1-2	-	CASRASTGAVGYTF	TGTGCCAGCAGAGCTTCAACAGGGGCGGTTGGCTACACCTTC
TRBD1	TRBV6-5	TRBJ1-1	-	CASRGQGGAFF	TGTGCCAGCAGAGGACAGGGAGGAGCTTTCTTT
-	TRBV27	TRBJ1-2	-	CASSRASNYGYTF	TGTGCCAGCAGTCGAGCCAGTAACTATGGCTACACCTTC
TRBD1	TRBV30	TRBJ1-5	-	CAWKQGAQGNQPQHF	TGTGCCTGGAAACAGGGGGCACAGGGCAATCAGCCCCAGCATTTT
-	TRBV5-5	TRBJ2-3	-	CASSLDISTDTQYF	TGTGCCAGCAGCCTGGACATTTCCACAGATACGCAGTATTTT
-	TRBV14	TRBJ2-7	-	CASSSGHTYEQYF	TGTGCCAGCAGCTCGGGACATACTTACGAGCAGTACTTC
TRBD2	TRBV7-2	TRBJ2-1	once	CASTETSINEQFF	TGTGCCAGCACCGAGACTAGCATCAATGAGCAGTTCTTC
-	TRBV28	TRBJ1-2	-	CAKGNPNYGYTF	TGTGCAAAGGGCAACCCTAACTATGGCTACACCTTC
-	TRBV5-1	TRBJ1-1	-	CASSYGPEAFF	TGCGCCAGCAGTTACGGGCCTGAAGCTTTCTTT
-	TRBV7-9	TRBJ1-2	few	CASQGKGGYTF	TGTGCCAGCCAGGGGAAGGGTGGCTACACCTTC
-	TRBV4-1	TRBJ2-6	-	CASSQGLGMNSGANVLTF	TGCGCCAGCAGCCAAGGGTTAGGGATGAATTCTGGGGCCAACGTCCTGACTTTC
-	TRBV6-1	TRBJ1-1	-	CASNQGVTEAFF	TGTGCCAGCAATCAGGGAGTCACTGAAGCTTTCTTT
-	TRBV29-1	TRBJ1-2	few	CSVGDGLSYGYTF	TGCAGCGTTGGAGACGGACTGTCATATGGCTACACCTTC
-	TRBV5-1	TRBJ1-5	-	CASSLGGGNQPQHF	TGCGCCAGCAGCTTGGGCGGGGGGAATCAGCCCCAGCATTTT
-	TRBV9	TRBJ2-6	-	CASSVGLPGANVLTF	TGTGCCAGCAGCGTAGGACTCCCTGGGGCCAACGTCCTGACTTTC
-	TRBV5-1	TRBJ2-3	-	CASSLNTPSTDTQYF	TGCGCCAGCAGCTTGAACACTCCTAGCACAGATACGCAGTATTTT
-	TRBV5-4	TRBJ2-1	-	CASSLQGWDHNEQFF	TGTGCCAGCAGTCTACAGGGCTGGGACCACAATGAGCAGTTCTTC
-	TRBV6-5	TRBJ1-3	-	CAAGFPSGNTIYF	TGTGCCGCGGGGTTTCCCTCTGGAAACACCATATATTTT
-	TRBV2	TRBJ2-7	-	CASSGVYGAYEQYF	TGTGCCAGCAGTGGGGTTTACGGGGCCTACGAGCAGTACTTC
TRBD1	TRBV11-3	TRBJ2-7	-	CASSLDVGTGGEDYEQYF	TGTGCCAGCAGCTTAGACGTCGGGACAGGGGGCGAAGACTACGAGCAGTACTTC
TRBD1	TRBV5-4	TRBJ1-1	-	CASSQDRVDQGAISFF	TGTGCCAGCAGCCAAGATCGGGTCGACCAGGGGGCTATTTCTTTCTTT
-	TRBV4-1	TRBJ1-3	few	CASSQDGGGGNTIYF	TGCGCCAGCAGCCAAGATGGGGGTGGTGGAAACACCATATATTTT
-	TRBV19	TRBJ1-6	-	CASSIEVRSNSPLHF	TGTGCCAGTAGTATAGAAGTACGGTCCAATTCACCCCTCCACTTT
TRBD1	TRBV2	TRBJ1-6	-	CASSEVTGTARNSPLHF	TGTGCCAGCAGTGAAGTAACCGGGACAGCGAGGAATTCACCCCTCCACTTT
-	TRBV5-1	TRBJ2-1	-	CASSSGTGNEQFF	TGCGCCAGCAGCTCCGGGACCGGCAATGAGCAGTTCTTC
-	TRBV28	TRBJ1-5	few	CASSLDSYPYGSNQPQHF	TGTGCCAGCAGTTTAGACAGCTACCCGTACGGAAGCAATCAGCCCCAGCATTTT
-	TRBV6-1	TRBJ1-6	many	CASSGIYTGSSYNSPLHF	TGTGCCAGCAGTGGGATATATACAGGGAGCTCCTATAATTCACCCCTCCACTTT
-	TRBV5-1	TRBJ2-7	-	CASSLAPSYEQYF	TGCGCCAGCAGCTTGGCCCCCAGCTACGAGCAGTACTTC
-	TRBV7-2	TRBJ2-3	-	CASRTPSADTQYF	TGTGCCAGCAGAACCCCTAGCGCAGATACGCAGTATTTT
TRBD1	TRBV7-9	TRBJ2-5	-	CASSKDRVQETQYF	TGTGCCAGCAGCAAGGACAGGGTGCAAGAGACCCAGTACTTC
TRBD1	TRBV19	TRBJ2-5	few	CASSTRGLSTETQYF	TGTGCCAGTAGTACCAGGGGGCTATCGACAGAGACCCAGTACTTC
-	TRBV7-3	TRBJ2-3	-	CASSLNGGTVTDTQYF	TGTGCCAGCAGCTTAAACGGGGGGACAGTTACAGATACGCAGTATTTT
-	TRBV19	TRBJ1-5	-	CASRTGYSNQPQHF	TGTGCCAGTAGGACCGGGTATAGCAATCAGCCCCAGCATTTT
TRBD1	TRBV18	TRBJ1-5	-	CASSPTVTGGLGSNQPQHF	TGTGCCAGCTCACCTACCGTAACAGGGGGCCTTGGTAGCAATCAGCCCCAGCATTTT
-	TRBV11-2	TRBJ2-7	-	CASSLGTRTFPYEQYF	TGTGCCAGCAGCTTAGGCACCCGAACCTTTCCCTACGAGCAGTACTTC
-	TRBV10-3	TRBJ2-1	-	CAIRTEVSYNEQFF	TGTGCCATCAGGACGGAGGTCTCCTACAATGAGCAGTTCTTC
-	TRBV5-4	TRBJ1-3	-	CASSLGPRTGGNTIYF	TGTGCCAGCAGCTTGGGACCCCGAACGGGTGGAAACACCATATATTTT
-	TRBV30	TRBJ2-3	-	CAFRESSDTQYF	TGTGCCTTCAGGGAAAGCTCAGATACGCAGTATTTT
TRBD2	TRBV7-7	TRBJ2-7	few	CASSPTPAGLAVPYEQYF	TGTGCTAGCAGCCCAACCCCAGCGGGACTAGCGGTACCCTACGAGCAGTACTTC
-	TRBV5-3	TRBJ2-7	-	CARSLGLLQGEQYF	TGTGCCAGAAGCTTGGGGTTATTACAGGGCGAGCAGTACTTC
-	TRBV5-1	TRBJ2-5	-	CASSPGASVRETQYF	TGCGCCAGCAGCCCCGGGGCTAGCGTAAGAGAGACCCAGTACTTC
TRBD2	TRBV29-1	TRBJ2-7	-	CSVFTTSGGYDEQYF	TGCAGCGTTTTTACTACTAGCGGGGGGTATGACGAGCAGTACTTC
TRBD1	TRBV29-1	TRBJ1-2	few	CSIRDRSYGYTF	TGCAGCATCCGGGACAGGTCGTATGGCTACACCTTC
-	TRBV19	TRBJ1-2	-	CASSTTGNSPLMDSGYTF	TGTGCCAGTAGTACCACGGGAAACTCCCCCCTAATGGACTCAGGCTACACCTTC
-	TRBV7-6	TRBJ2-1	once	CASTLDVEGGYNEQFF	TGTGCCAGCACTTTAGACGTCGAGGGGGGTTACAATGAGCAGTTCTTC
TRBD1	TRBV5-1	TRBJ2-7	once	CASHKSPLGQGASEQYF	TGCGCCAGCCATAAGTCACCGTTGGGACAGGGGGCGAGTGAGCAGTACTTC
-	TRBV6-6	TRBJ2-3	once	CASSYSGTSEDTQYF	TGTGCCAGCAGTTACTCTGGGACATCAGAAGATACGCAGTATTTT